The present T cell receptor (beta chain) was sequenced within a study of cytomegalovirus exposure and HLA in healthy donors. The germline CDR1 and CDR2 sequences are SQVTM and ANQGSEA. The CDR3 is 16 amino acids. Germline trimming cut 4 bases from V and 1 base from J; bases unmatched to any gene: 5. The PCR made use of 60 Vbeta and 13 Jbeta primers. TCRdb's table, derived via immunoSEQ multiplex PCR, lists solely in-frame clones and lacks some. This table holds around 170,000 clones, around 83% found once. The receptor comes from a woman between 18 and 30 years old in good health and CMV-seronegative. The sample comprised PBMCs. This chain connects TRBV29-1 to TRBJ2-3, with 13 bases fitting TRBD2. Written as DNA, the CDR3 is TGCAGCGTTGCGGGACTAGCGGGGACCGGCACAGATACGCAGTATTTT. It encodes CSVAGLAGTGTDTQYF.